This entry describes one T cell receptor beta chain. The data were taken from a study of blood T cell repertoires in COVID-19. Study as a whole: Researchers got acute and convalescent COVID-19 samples from the United States, Italy and Spain. PBMCs, B-cell-depleted T cells, or T cells provided the cDNA or gDNA that made up the material.

The CDR3 is 16 residues long. Germline assignment: CDR1 ENHRY and CDR2 SYGVKD. V shed 0 bases and J shed 4 bases, with 12 bases lying between them. As handled by the study authors: Estimates of nucleated cell counts were drawn from the amplification of reference gene primers. Method: immunoSEQ multiplex PCR; TCRdb's copy keeps in-frame clones and lacks some. For V, J and clone size, that table is used; D and trimming come from the DNA. The table records under 100,000 clones, approximately 84% of them present only once. The V and J genes are TRBV10-3 and TRBJ2-2, with a tentative D call TRBD1 (5 bases). The specimen sequenced was peripheral blood. This TCR derives from a man older than 75 with active or convalescent COVID-19. The CDR3: CAISESKGKGTGELFF. CDR3 nucleotide sequence: TGTGCCATCAGTGAGTCGAAGGGGAAAGGCACCGGGGAGCTGTTTTTT.